The 22 T cell receptor beta chains reported below all come from one sample, sequenced in a study of post-analysis software for immune sequencing data (dated by TCRdb to the mid-2010s). The study at large found these results: Significantly higher frequencies in patients than in controls were found for a few TRBV segments, including TRBV5-6, TRBV5-1 and TRBV20-1.

No antigens are known for them. The library was built by means of PCR. Data came from an Illumina HiSeq 2500. To reduce PCR and sequencing biases, unique molecular identifiers were incorporated into the TCR beta cDNA libraries. TCRdb redid the processing of the public reads, applying fastp at Q25 and MiXCR, and retained in-frame beta chains. A single entry per CDR3 protein holds the most common genes and DNA from its merged rows. For this sample the table gives roughly 670,000 distinct CDR3 sequences, of which approximately 59% were detected only once. In total, the top ten clones hold approximately 10% of the sample. The sequenced sample was blood. These receptor sequences come from a girl between 2 and 10 years old with multiple sclerosis.

The chain joins TRBV11-2 to TRBJ2-4; perhaps TRBD1 as D (5 bases). This CDR3 has 15 residues. Germline V gene data show CDR1 as SGHAT and CDR2 as FQNNGV. V was cut by 3 bases and J by 4 bases, with 13 bases left in between. CDR3 amino acids: CASSLGSQGKNIQYF. Here the CDR3 DNA reads TGTGCCAGCAGCTTGGGTTCCCAGGGTAAAAACATTCAGTACTTC.

This clonotype was seen only a few times. The chain carries TRBV5-1 and TRBJ2-7, with D uncertain. Trimming pared 0 bases from V and 2 bases from J, leaving 15 bases between. Germline lookup yields CDR1 SGHRS and CDR2 YFSETQ. The CDR3 extends over 16 amino acids. CDR3 in amino acids: CASSLEQSALTYEQYF. CDR3 nucleotide sequence: TGCGCCAGCAGCTTGGAACAGTCGGCGTTAACCTACGAGCAGTACTTC. Full variable domain (missing parts from reference TRBV5-1 and TRBJ2-7): KAGVTQTPRYLIKTRGQQVTLSCSPISGHRSVSWYQQTPGQGLQFLFEYFSETQRNKGNFPGRFSGRQFSNSRSEMNVSTLELGDSALYLCASSLEQSALTYEQYFGPGTRLTVT.

This clonotype was seen ten or more times. The J gene is TRBJ2-7, the V gene TRBV6-6; 9 bases match TRBD1. J was trimmed by 3 bases and V by 4 bases; bases with no gene match: 4. Germline CDR1 is MNHNY and CDR2 is SVGAGI (reference sequence). The CDR3 loop spans 14 amino acids. DNA for the CDR3: TGTGCCAGCAGTTCACCGGGACAGGGCTACGAGCAGTACTTC. This sequence encodes CASSSPGQGYEQYF.

The chain joins TRBV25-1 to TRBJ2-2; 8 bases map to TRBD1. In germline, CDR1 is MGHDK, CDR2 SYGVNS. Trimming took 2 bases from V and 3 from J; bases not matched to a gene: 5. The CDR3 is 16 amino acids. DNA for the CDR3: TGTGCCAGCAGTGAACTGACAGGGGAAGACACCGGGGAGCTGTTTTTT. Protein: CASSELTGEDTGELFF. Filled out from reference TRBV25-1 and TRBJ2-2, the complete variable domain reads EADIYQTPRYLVIGTGKKITLECSQTMGHDKMYWYQQDPGMELHLIHYSYGVNSTEKGDLSSESTVSRIRTEHFPLTLESARPSHTSQYLCASSELTGEDTGELFFGEGSRLTVL.

V usage is TRBV12-3 or TRBV12-4 and J usage is TRBJ2-1; no reliable D call. Trimming left V 10 bases short and J 9 bases short, with 19 bases between. This CDR3 has 13 residues. CDR3 bases: TGTGCCAACAGCCCGCGGCCCTCGGGTGAGCAGTTCTTC. Protein product: CANSPRPSGEQFF.

This clonotype was found a few times. The chain couples TRBV6-5 to TRBJ1-3; D unclear. The V end was cut by 0 bases, the J end by 0 bases, with 9 bases between. The germline V gene has CDR1 MNHEY and CDR2 SVGAGI. The length of the CDR3 is 16 residues. The CDR3 bases are TGTGCCAGCAGTTACTCCCAGGAGGGCTCTGGAAACACCATATATTTT. It specifies CASSYSQEGSGNTIYF.

This clonotype was detected once. This chain joins TRBV3-1 and TRBJ2-1; 7 nucleotides align to TRBD2. V gave up 2 bases and J gave up 2 bases; unmatched junction bases: 9. The CDR3 is 17 residues long. The germline V gene has CDR1 LGHDT and CDR2 YNNKEL (reference sequence). The CDR3 spells CASSQRLAPPTYNEQFF. CDR3 sequence (DNA): TGTGCCAGCAGCCAAAGACTAGCCCCTCCCACCTACAATGAGCAGTTCTTC.

The chain carries TRBV7-2 and TRBJ2-1; D perhaps matches TRBD2 (5 bases). The germline V gene encodes CDR1 SGHTA and CDR2 FQGNSA. Trimming took 1 base from V and 2 from J, leaving 12 bases between them. The length of the CDR3 is 16 residues. The CDR3 region has the DNA TGTGCCAGCAGCTTAGAGAGGGTTAGTGCCTACAATGAGCAGTTCTTC. The encoded protein is CASSLERVSAYNEQFF.

The V and J genes are TRBV7-9 and TRBJ2-7; maybe TRBD2 (5 bases). V was shortened by 3 bases and J by 5 bases, with 8 bases between the two germline ends. The CDR3 extends over 12 amino acids. The germline gives CDR1 SEHNR, CDR2 FQNEAQ (reference sequence). CDR3 bases: TGTGCCAGCAGCTTCGGGGTCCACGAGCAGTACTTC. Its protein is CASSFGVHEQYF.

In its sample, this clonotype was seen a few times. In DNA, the CDR3 is TGTGCCAGCAGTAGGGACCCTACCTACAATGAGCAGTTCTTC. Its translation: CASSRDPTYNEQFF. The chain couples TRBV27 to TRBJ2-1; D is tentatively TRBD1 or TRBD2 (5 bases each). The ends were cut back, 5 bases at V and 2 bases at J, with 10 bases in the middle. The germline gives CDR1 MNHEY, CDR2 SMNVEV (reference sequence). The CDR3 extends over 14 amino acids.

The rearrangement links TRBV6-6 to TRBJ2-1; 10 bases match TRBD2. The V segment lost 5 bases and the J segment 7 bases; nucleotides outside the gene matches: 11. The CDR3 has 16 residues. In germline, CDR1 is MNHNY, CDR2 SVGAGI (reference sequence). This CDR3 reads CASSQLAGVESNEQFF. Here the CDR3 DNA reads TGTGCCAGCAGTCAGCTAGCGGGAGTAGAATCGAATGAGCAGTTCTTC.

Of note for this clonotype: One end of the junction is discordant with germline, which a read error may explain. CDR3 sequence reads: CASSEVTDTPYF. The CDR3 DNA is TGTGCCAGCAGTGAAGTAACAGATACGCCGTATTTT. The chain combines TRBV2 with TRBJ2-3; D remains ambiguous. CDR3 length: 12 residues. CDR1 and CDR2 from the germline V gene are SNHLY and FYNNEI.

This clonotype was counted only a few times. CDR3: CASRTGRYEQYF. The CDR3 DNA reads as TGTGCCAGCCGTACAGGGCGCTACGAGCAGTACTTC. V usage is TRBV27 and J usage is TRBJ2-7; D is possibly TRBD1 (6 bases). This CDR3 has 12 residues. Germline V gene lookup returns CDR1 MNHEY and CDR2 SMNVEV (reference sequence). V was cut by 8 bases and J by 3 bases, with 11 bases left in between.

The chain carries TRBV29-1 and TRBJ2-1; 8 bases agree with TRBD1. In germline, CDR1 is SQVTM, CDR2 ANQGSEA. V trimming: 2 bases; J trimming: 2 bases; junction bases outside the gene matches: 11. The CDR3 totals 17 residues. As DNA, the CDR3 is TGCAGCGTTGAAAAACGGGTCGGGACAGGCGCCTACAATGAGCAGTTCTTC. Its protein is CSVEKRVGTGAYNEQFF.

This clonotype appeared a few times. J is TRBJ2-5 and V is TRBV2; tentatively, D is TRBD1 (6 bases). The V and J ends lost 7 bases and 1 base respectively, with 13 bases between them. Per germline, CDR1 SNHLY and CDR2 FYNNEI. CDR3 length equals 14 residues. DNA of the CDR3: TGTGCCAGCAATAGGCAGGGGCTCCAAGAGACCCAGTACTTC. This codes for CASNRQGLQETQYF.

The rearrangement links TRBV6-5 to TRBJ1-5, with D perhaps matching TRBD1 (5 bases). CDR1 is MNHEY, CDR2 SVGAGI, per germline. This CDR3 spans 18 amino acids. V was shortened by 4 bases and J by 3 bases, with 22 bases between the two germline ends. The CDR3: CASSWGVGEVLNNQPQHF. CDR3 sequence (DNA): TGTGCCAGCAGTTGGGGCGTGGGGGAGGTGTTGAACAATCAGCCCCAGCATTTT.

The chain links TRBV5-1 to TRBJ1-1; 7 positions match TRBD1. V dropped 4 bases and J dropped 4; count of bases not matched to a gene: 10. The CDR3 consists of 15 residues. From germline, CDR1 is SGHRS and CDR2 YFSETQ. This CDR3 reads CASSATGQVCTEAFF. CDR3 in DNA: TGCGCCAGCAGCGCGACCGGACAGGTGTGCACTGAAGCTTTCTTT.

This clonotype was seen once. V gene TRBV18 combines with J gene TRBJ2-3, with a possible D match to TRBD2 (6 bases). Trimming took off 1 base at V and 0 bases at J, with 23 bases between the two ends. The CDR3 spans 20 residues. Germline CDR1 is KGHSH and CDR2 is LQKENI. The CDR3 is CASSPLHPQRRDRSTDTQYF. The CDR3 coding sequence is TGTGCCAGCTCACCACTACATCCCCAAAGGAGGGATAGGAGCACAGATACGCAGTATTTT. Full variable domain (missing parts from reference TRBV18 and TRBJ2-3): NAGVMQNPRHLVRRRGQEARLRCSPMKGHSHVYWYRQLPEEGLKFMVYLQKENIIDESGMPKERFSAEFPKEGPSILRIQQVVRGDSAAYFCASSPLHPQRRDRSTDTQYFGPGTRLTVL.

V and J are TRBV20-1 and TRBJ2-6; 7 bases are a match to TRBD1. Germline CDR1 is DFQATT and CDR2 is SNEGSKA (reference sequence). This CDR3 is 16 amino acids long. V shed 7 bases and J 0 bases; nucleotides not matched to a gene: 9. The CDR3 coding sequence is TGCAGTGGCTGGACAGGTGCCCTCTCTGGGGCCAACGTCCTGACTTTC. Its translation: CSGWTGALSGANVLTF.

The rearrangement joins TRBV29-1 to TRBJ1-4; 7 nucleotides match TRBD1. With V trimmed by 5 bases and J by 7 bases, 16 bases remained unmatched. The CDR3 sequence is 16 residues long. CDR1 SQVTM and CDR2 ANQGSEA come from the germline V gene. The CDR3 nucleotides are TGCAGCGTTACTCTGGGCAGGGGGACGGATCGTGAAAAACTGTTTTTT. It is translated as CSVTLGRGTDREKLFF.

The DNA of the CDR3 is TGTGCCAGTAGTGTGGCCGCGGGTGCGGAAGCAGATACGCAGTATTTT. Amino acids: CASSVAAGAEADTQYF. The V gene is TRBV19, the J gene TRBJ2-3; a possible D gene is TRBD2 (5 bases). The CDR3 runs 16 residues. Trimming took off 5 bases at V and 4 bases at J, with 19 bases between the two ends. Germline V CDR1 and CDR2: LNHDA, SQIVND (reference sequence).

This rearrangement joins TRBV29-1 to TRBJ2-1; no definite D call. Trimming removed 3 bases at V and 2 bases at J, with 2 bases between. Germline loops: CDR1 SQVTM, CDR2 ANQGSEA. CDR3 length: 11 residues. CDR3 amino acids: CSVDPYNEQFF. As DNA, the CDR3 is TGCAGCGTTGACCCCTACAATGAGCAGTTCTTC.